Listed here is a single T cell receptor (beta chain). The length of the CDR3 is 16 residues. The germline V gene encodes CDR1 LNHDA and CDR2 SQIVND (reference sequence). V dropped 7 bases and J dropped 11; count of bases not matched to a gene: 15. Profiling relied on immunoSEQ multiplex PCR, and the TCRdb table lists in-frame clones only, not all of them. The table includes approximately 50,000 clones, roughly 90% detected once. This specimen belongs to a study of T cell changes during pregnancy in multiple sclerosis. The starting material was CD4+ T cells from peripheral blood mononuclear cells, obtained after pregnancy. The chain combines TRBV19 with TRBJ2-1, with TRBD2 identical over 12 bases. The clonotype comes from a female donor with multiple sclerosis, enrolled in a pregnancy study. The CDR3, as DNA: TGTGCCAGTATTTCCAGGTACTCCGGGACTAGCGGGCAGCAGTTCTTC. Its translation: CASISRYSGTSGQQFF.